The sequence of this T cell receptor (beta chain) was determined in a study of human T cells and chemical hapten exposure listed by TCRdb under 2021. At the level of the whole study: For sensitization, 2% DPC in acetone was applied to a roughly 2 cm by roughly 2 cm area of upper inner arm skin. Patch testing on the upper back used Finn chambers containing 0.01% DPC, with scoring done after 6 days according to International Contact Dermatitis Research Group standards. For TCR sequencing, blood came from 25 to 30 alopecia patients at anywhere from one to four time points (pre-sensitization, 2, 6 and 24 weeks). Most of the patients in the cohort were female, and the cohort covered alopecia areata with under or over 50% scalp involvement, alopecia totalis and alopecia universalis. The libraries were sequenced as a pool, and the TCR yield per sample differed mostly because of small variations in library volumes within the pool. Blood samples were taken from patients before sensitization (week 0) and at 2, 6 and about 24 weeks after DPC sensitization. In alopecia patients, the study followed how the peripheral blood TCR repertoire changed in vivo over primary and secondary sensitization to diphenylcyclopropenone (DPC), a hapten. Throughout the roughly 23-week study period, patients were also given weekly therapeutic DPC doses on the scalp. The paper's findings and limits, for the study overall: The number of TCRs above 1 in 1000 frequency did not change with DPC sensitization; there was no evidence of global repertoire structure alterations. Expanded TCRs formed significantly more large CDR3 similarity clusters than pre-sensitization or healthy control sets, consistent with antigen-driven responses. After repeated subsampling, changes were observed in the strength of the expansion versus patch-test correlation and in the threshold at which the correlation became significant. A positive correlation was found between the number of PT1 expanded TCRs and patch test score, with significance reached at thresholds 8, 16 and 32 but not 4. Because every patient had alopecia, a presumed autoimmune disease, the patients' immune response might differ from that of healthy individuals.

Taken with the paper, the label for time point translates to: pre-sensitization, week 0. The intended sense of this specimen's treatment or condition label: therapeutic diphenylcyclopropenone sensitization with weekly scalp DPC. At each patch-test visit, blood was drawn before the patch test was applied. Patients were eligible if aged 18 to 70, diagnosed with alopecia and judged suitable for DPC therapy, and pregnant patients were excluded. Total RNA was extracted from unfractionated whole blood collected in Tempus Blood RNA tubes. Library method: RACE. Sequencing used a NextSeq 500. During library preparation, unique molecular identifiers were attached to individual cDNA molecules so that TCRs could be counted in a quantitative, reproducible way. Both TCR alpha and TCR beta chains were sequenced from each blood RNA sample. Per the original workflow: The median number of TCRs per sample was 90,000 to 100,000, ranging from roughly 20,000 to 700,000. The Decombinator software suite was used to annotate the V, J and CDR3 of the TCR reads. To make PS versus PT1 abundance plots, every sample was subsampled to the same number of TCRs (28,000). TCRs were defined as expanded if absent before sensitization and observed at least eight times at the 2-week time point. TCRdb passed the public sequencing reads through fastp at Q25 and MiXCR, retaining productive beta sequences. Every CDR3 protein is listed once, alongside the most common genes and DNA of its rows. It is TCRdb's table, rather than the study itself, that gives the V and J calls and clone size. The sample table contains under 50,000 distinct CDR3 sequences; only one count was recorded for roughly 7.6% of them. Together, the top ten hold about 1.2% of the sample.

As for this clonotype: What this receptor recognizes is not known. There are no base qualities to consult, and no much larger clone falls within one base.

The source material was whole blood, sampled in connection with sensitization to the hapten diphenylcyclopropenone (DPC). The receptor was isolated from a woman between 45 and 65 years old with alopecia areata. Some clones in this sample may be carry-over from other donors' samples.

The nucleotides read TGCAGCGTTGTCTGGACAGGGGTTGGCGAGCAGTACTTC. It translates as CSVVWTGVGEQYF. The chain joins TRBV29-1 to TRBJ2-7, with 9 bases in between that match TRBD1. Trimming removed 4 bases from V and 6 bases from J; the gene matches leave 7 bases unexplained. The CDR3 runs 13 amino acids, cysteine and phenylalanine included. Only the CDR3 DNA is retained, 39 bases long and in frame from the first base. CDR1 and CDR2 are drawn from the germline V gene: SQVTM, ANQGSEA.